The 19 T cell receptor beta chains in this list originate from one sample, sequenced in a study of blood T cells in healthy people across ages. Then a second PCR, running about 6 to 12 cycles, was carried out with a sample-barcoded 5' primer and a J-beta primer mix. From the 5' RACE reads, TCRdb called clonotypes with MiXCR, one entry per CDR3 protein. The data show approximately 940,000 distinct CDR3 sequences, around 49% seen once. Sequencing input: blood. These receptor sequences come from a man younger than 40 in good health.

V and J are TRBV27 and TRBJ1-6; D call uncertain. The CDR3 is 15 amino acids. The germline CDR1 and CDR2 sequences are MNHEY and SMNVEV (reference sequence). Deletions cut 8 bases from V and 0 bases from J, with 11 bases between. For the CDR3, the DNA is TGTGCCAGCGGCTGGGATAGCTCCTATAATTCACCCCTCCACTTT. Translation gives CASGWDSSYNSPLHF.

V gene TRBV20-1 combines with J gene TRBJ2-7, with D tentatively TRBD1 (7 bases). The CDR3 is made up of 13 amino acids. CDR1 DFQATT and CDR2 SNEGSKA come from the germline V gene (reference sequence). The ends were cut back, 3 bases at V and 4 bases at J, with 13 bases in the middle. This CDR3 is CSASDREEYEQYF. DNA of the CDR3: TGCAGTGCTAGCGACAGGGAGGAATACGAGCAGTACTTC.

This clonotype has a handful of counts. The chain recombines TRBV20-1 with TRBJ1-1; 7 bases are a match to TRBD1. Germline CDR1 and CDR2: DFQATT and SNEGSKA (reference sequence). The trim removed 6 bases at V and 0 bases at J, leaving 7 bases unmatched. This CDR3 is built from 14 residues. CDR3 nucleotide sequence: TGCAGTGCACCCCGGGACAGCGTGAACACTGAAGCTTTCTTT. The encoded protein is CSAPRDSVNTEAFF.

The chain recombines TRBV20-1 with TRBJ2-3; 10 positions match TRBD2. V lost 6 bases to trimming and J lost 0 bases; unmatched junction nucleotides: 9. Germline lookup yields CDR1 DFQATT and CDR2 SNEGSKA (reference sequence). The CDR3 has 16 amino acids. As DNA, the CDR3 is TGCAGTGCGCGGACCGGGACTAGCGCTAGCACAGATACGCAGTATTTT. This sequence encodes CSARTGTSASTDTQYF.

The chain has TRBV7-9 and TRBJ1-1, with D unresolved. This CDR3 spans 12 amino acids. Germline values: CDR1 SEHNR, CDR2 FQNEAQ (reference sequence). V lost 6 bases, J lost 5 bases, and 10 bases lay in between. The CDR3 sequence is CASRLAPTEAFF. The CDR3 DNA sequence: TGTGCCAGCAGATTGGCCCCAACTGAAGCTTTCTTT. Drawing the rest from reference TRBV7-9 and TRBJ1-1, the complete variable domain is DTGVSQNPRHKITKRGQNVTFRCDPISEHNRLYWYRQTLGQGPEFLTYFQNEAQLEKSRLLSDRFSAERPKGSFSTLEIQRTEQGDSAMYLCASRLAPTEAFFGQGTRLTVV.

This chain uses TRBV2 with TRBJ1-4; D is undetermined. This CDR3 is 14 amino acids long. Germline values: CDR1 SNHLY, CDR2 FYNNEI. V lost 1 base to trimming and J lost 7 bases, with 10 bases between them. The CDR3 DNA reads TGTGCCAGCAGTGAAGGAGGAGGAATTGAAAAACTGTTTTTT. This gives the protein CASSEGGGIEKLFF. The full variable domain, with the rest looked up from reference TRBV2 and TRBJ1-4, is EPEVTQTPSHQVTQMGQEVILRCVPISNHLYFYWYRQILGQKVEFLVSFYNNEISEKSEIFDDQFSVERPDGSNFTLKIRSTKLEDSAMYFCASSEGGGIEKLFFGSGTQLSVL.

A note on this clonotype: A read error may produce the germline difference seen at one junction end. V gene TRBV12-3 or TRBV12-4 combines with J gene TRBJ2-3, with D possibly being TRBD2 (5 bases). There are 15 residues in the CDR3. The CDR3 bases are TGTGCCAGCAGCCCTCAGGCAGTGAGGGCAGATGCGCAGTATTTT. Translated, it gives CASSPQAVRADAQYF.

This clonotype was seen a few times. This chain joins TRBV20-1 and TRBJ1-6, with 8 bases aligning to TRBD1. Germline CDR1 and CDR2: DFQATT and SNEGSKA (reference sequence). V lost 4 bases and J lost 7; bases outside the gene matches: 9. The CDR3 has 15 residues. The CDR3 here is CSATPITGGNSPLHF. The CDR3 DNA is TGCAGTGCTACCCCGATTACAGGGGGGAATTCACCCCTCCACTTT.

This clonotype occurred once. The chain recombines TRBV20-1 with TRBJ2-6; D is perhaps TRBD1 or TRBD2 (5 bases each). Trimming took 1 base from V and 0 from J, leaving 16 bases between them. The CDR3 sequence is 18 residues long. In germline, CDR1 is DFQATT, CDR2 SNEGSKA (reference sequence). CDR3 DNA: TGCAGTGCTAGAGGGAGGACAACCGGTAGCTCTGGGGCCAACGTCCTGACTTTC. Residues: CSARGRTTGSSGANVLTF.

The gene calls are TRBV4-2 and TRBJ2-7; no clear D gene. The CDR3 extends over 13 amino acids. Germline V gives CDR1 LGHNA, CDR2 YNFKEQ. V lost 2 bases and J lost 3, with 8 bases in between. The CDR3 reads CASSQNLDYEQYF. CDR3 coding DNA: TGTGCCAGCAGCCAAAACCTGGACTACGAGCAGTACTTC.

V is TRBV28 and J is TRBJ1-6; D not resolved. The ends were cut back, 5 bases at V and 5 bases at J, with 10 bases in the middle. Per germline, CDR1 MDHEN and CDR2 SYDVKM. The CDR3 spans 14 residues. The CDR3 nucleotides are TGTGCCAGCAGTCCGGACCGCCATAATTCACCCCTCCACTTT. Protein sequence: CASSPDRHNSPLHF.

This chain connects TRBV10-3 to TRBJ1-2; perhaps TRBD1 as D (5 bases). The CDR3 sequence is 17 residues long. The germline V gene has CDR1 ENHRY and CDR2 SYGVKD. Trimming stripped 8 bases from V and 1 base from J, with 23 bases between. The CDR3 loop is CAILFWFPGIRNYGYTF. The CDR3 coding sequence is TGTGCCATCTTGTTCTGGTTTCCAGGGATCCGTAACTATGGCTACACCTTC.

Points on this clonotype: Germline is not matched at one junction end, which may reflect a read error. The J gene is TRBJ2-1, the V gene TRBV24-1, with D maybe TRBD1 (6 bases). Germline loops: CDR1 KGHDR, CDR2 SFDVKD. The length of the CDR3 is 15 residues. The CDR3 DNA reads as TGTGCCACCAGTGATGCAGGGGCAGGCTCCAATAAGCAGTTCTTC. Protein sequence: CATSDAGAGSNKQFF.

This chain uses TRBV27 with TRBJ2-5; 14 nucleotides align to TRBD2. The J call is doubtful: the DNA matches TRBJ2-7 better. The CDR3 totals 15 residues. CDR1 is MNHEY, CDR2 SMNVEV, per germline (reference sequence). In DNA, the CDR3 is TGTGCCAGCAGTTTAGGACTAGCGGGGGGATACGAGCAGTACTTC. Translated, it gives CASSLGLAGGYEQYF.

This clonotype was recorded at least ten times. The rearrangement joins TRBV5-1 to TRBJ1-1, with 7 bases aligning to TRBD1. The germline gives CDR1 SGHRS, CDR2 YFSETQ. The CDR3 length is 16 residues. J gave up 3 bases and V 0 bases, and 8 bases lay outside the gene matches. The DNA of the CDR3 is TGCGCCAGCAGCTTGGACTCACAGGGGTCGGACACTGAAGCTTTCTTT. Translated: CASSLDSQGSDTEAFF.

This chain joins TRBV20-1 and TRBJ2-7; the D is unclear. There are 13 residues in the CDR3. V lost 7 bases to trimming and J lost 2 bases, with 15 bases between them. Germline V gene data show CDR1 as DFQATT and CDR2 as SNEGSKA (reference sequence). The CDR3 DNA follows: TGCAGTGGAGACCGGGCCCTCACCTACGAGCAGTACTTC. Its translation is CSGDRALTYEQYF.

This clonotype has a count of ten or more. This may come from a read error, since a much larger clone is one base off. The chain uses TRBV3-1 and TRBJ2-5; D ambiguous. Germline V lookup: CDR1 LGHDT, CDR2 YNNKEL (reference sequence). The CDR3 totals 12 residues. V dropped 4 bases and J dropped 11 bases, with 14 bases sitting between them. The CDR3 is CASSRSSNEQYF. The DNA of the CDR3 is TGTGCCAGCAGCCGGTCCTCCAATGAGCAGTACTTC.

V is TRBV7-2 and J is TRBJ2-5, with no clear D. V dropped 1 base and J dropped 11 bases, with 14 bases sitting between them. From germline, CDR1 is SGHTA and CDR2 FQGNSA. The length of the CDR3 is 13 residues. CDR3 nucleotides: TGTGCCAGCAGCTTAGAACCCGGTCCTAAGCAGTACTTC. It codes for CASSLEPGPKQYF.

There are a few counts of this clonotype. CDR3 sequence (DNA): TGCGCCAGCAGCTCTGGATGGGGGGAGACCCAGTACTTC. Translating it yields CASSSGWGETQYF. J is TRBJ2-5 and V is TRBV4-1; D may correspond to TRBD1 or TRBD2 (5 bases each). Germline V CDR1 and CDR2: MGHRA, YSYEKL. V lost 5 bases, J lost 5 bases, and 12 bases lay in between. The CDR3 consists of 13 residues.